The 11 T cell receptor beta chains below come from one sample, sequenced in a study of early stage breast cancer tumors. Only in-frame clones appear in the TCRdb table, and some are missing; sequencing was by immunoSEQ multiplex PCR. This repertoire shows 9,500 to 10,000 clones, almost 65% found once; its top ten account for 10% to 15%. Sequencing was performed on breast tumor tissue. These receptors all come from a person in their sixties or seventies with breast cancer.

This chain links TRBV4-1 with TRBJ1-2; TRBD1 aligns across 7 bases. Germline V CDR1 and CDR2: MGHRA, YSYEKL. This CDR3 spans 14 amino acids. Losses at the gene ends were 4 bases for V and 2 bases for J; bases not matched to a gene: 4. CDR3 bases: TGCGCCAGCAGCCTAGACAGGGACAACTATGGCTACACCTTC. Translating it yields CASSLDRDNYGYTF.

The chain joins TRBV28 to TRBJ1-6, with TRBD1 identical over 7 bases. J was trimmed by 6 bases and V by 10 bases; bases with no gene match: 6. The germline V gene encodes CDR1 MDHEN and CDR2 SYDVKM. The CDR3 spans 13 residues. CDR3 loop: CATQGQRNSPLHF. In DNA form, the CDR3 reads TGTGCCACCCAGGGACAGCGTAATTCACCCCTCCACTTT.

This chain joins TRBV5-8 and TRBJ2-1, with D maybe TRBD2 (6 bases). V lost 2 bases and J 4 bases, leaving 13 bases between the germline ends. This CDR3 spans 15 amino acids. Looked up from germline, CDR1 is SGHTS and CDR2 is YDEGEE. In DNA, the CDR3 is TGTGCCAGCAGCTTCTCGGCGGGGCATTACAATGAGCAGTTCTTC. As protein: CASSFSAGHYNEQFF.

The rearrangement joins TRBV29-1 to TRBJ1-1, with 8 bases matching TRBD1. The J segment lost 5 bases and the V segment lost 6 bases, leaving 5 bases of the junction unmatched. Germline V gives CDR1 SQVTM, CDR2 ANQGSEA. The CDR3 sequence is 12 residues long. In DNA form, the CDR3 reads TGCAGCGTGCGGACAGGGAGGACTGAAGCTTTCTTT. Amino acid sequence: CSVRTGRTEAFF.

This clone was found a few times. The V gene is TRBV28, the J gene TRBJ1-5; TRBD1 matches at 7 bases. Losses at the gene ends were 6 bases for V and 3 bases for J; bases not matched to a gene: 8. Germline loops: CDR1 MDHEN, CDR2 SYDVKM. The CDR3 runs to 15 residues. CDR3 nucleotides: TGTGCCAGCAGCTTCAAGGGGGCATACAATCAGCCCCAGCATTTT. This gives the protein CASSFKGAYNQPQHF.

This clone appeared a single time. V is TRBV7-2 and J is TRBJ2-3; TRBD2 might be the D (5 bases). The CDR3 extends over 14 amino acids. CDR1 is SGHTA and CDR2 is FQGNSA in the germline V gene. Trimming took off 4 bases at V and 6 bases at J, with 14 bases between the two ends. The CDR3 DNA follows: TGTGCCAGCAGCTCAACTAGTTGGGTCGATACGCAGTATTTT. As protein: CASSSTSWVDTQYF.

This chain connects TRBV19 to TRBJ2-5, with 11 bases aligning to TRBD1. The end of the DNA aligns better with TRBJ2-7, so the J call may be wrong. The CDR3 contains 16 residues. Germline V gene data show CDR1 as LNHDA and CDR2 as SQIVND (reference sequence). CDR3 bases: TGTGCCAGTAGTATAGACGAGGGACAGGGGGTGCCCGAGCAGTACTTC. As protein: CASSIDEGQGVPEQYF.

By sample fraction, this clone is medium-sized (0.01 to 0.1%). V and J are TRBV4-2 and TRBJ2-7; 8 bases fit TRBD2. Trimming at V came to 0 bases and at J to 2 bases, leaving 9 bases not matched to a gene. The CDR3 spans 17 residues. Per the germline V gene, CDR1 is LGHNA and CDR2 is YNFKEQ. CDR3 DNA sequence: TGTGCCAGCAGCCAAGATGTGTGGCGGGGGGACCCCTACGAGCAGTACTTC. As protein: CASSQDVWRGDPYEQYF.

The DNA of the CDR3 is TGTGCCAGCAGCCCACCGGACCTGAGCCCGCAAAAACTGTTTTTT. It is translated as CASSPPDLSPQKLFF. The rearrangement joins TRBV11-2 to TRBJ1-4; D is uncertain. V was pared by 5 bases and J by 9 bases, with 19 bases between. Germline CDR1 reads SGHAT; CDR2 reads FQNNGV. This CDR3 region has 15 residues.

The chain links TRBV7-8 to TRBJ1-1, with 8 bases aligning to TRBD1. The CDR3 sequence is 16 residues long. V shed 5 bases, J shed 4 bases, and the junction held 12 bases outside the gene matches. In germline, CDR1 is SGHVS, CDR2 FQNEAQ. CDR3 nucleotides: TGTGCCAGCAGCGACGATGACAGGGGCCGGAGCACTGAAGCTTTCTTT. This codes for CASSDDDRGRSTEAFF. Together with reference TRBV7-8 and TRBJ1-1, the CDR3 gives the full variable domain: GAGVSQSPRYKVAKRGQDVALRCDPISGHVSLFWYQQALGQGPEFLTYFQNEAQLDKSGLPSDRFFAERPEGSVSTLKIQRTQQEDSAVYLCASSDDDRGRSTEAFFGQGTRLTVV.

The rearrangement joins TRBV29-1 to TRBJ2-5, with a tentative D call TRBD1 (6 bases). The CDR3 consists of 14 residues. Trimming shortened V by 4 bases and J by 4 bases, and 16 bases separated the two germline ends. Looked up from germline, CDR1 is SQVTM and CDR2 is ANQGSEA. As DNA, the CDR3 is TGCAGCGTTGGGGGGACATTCAGCTCAGAGACCCAGTACTTC. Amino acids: CSVGGTFSSETQYF. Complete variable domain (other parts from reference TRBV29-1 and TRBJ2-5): SAVISQKPSRDICQRGTSLTIQCQVDSQVTMMFWYRQQPGQSLTLIATANQGSEATYESGFVIDKFPISRPNLTFSTLTVSNMSPEDSSIYLCSVGGTFSSETQYFGPGTRLLVL.